These T cell receptor beta chains were read from a single sample in a study of T cell repertoires in cytomegalovirus infection. TCRdb reprocessed the reads via MiXCR and lists one record per CDR3 protein. The table has a few hundred thousand distinct CDR3 sequences, more than 9% seen once. Sequenced: PBMCs. The source is a human donor in good health (CMV status not recorded). Some clones in this sample may be carry-over from other donors' samples. The CDR3 runs from the conserved cysteine through the conserved F or W. The D gene is left open where the match is weak. Part of the rows lack a size; the others show once, few, many or a class for expanded clones.

D gene: .; J gene: TRBJ1-2; clone size: few; V gene: TRBV27; CDR3 protein: CASSFRDDLYGYTF; CDR3 DNA: TGTGCCAGCAGTTTCCGGGACGATCTCTATGGCTACACCTTC
D gene: TRBD1; J gene: TRBJ1-2; clone size: many; V gene: TRBV7-2; CDR3 protein: CASSLRTGDGNGYTF; CDR3 DNA: TGTGCCAGCAGCCTTCGGACAGGGGATGGGAATGGCTACACCTTC
D gene: .; J gene: TRBJ1-2; clone size: few; V gene: TRBV12-3/TRBV12-4; CDR3 protein: CASSFRTGFYTF; CDR3 DNA: TGTGCCAGCAGTTTTCGGACGGGGTTCTACACCTTC
D gene: .; J gene: TRBJ1-1; clone size: few; V gene: TRBV25-1; CDR3 protein: CASSEYWSLGAFF; CDR3 DNA: TGTGCCAGCAGTGAATATTGGAGCCTAGGAGCTTTCTTT
D gene: .; J gene: TRBJ2-3; clone size: few; V gene: TRBV6-6; CDR3 protein: CASSYRDFTDTQYF; CDR3 DNA: TGTGCCAGCAGTTACAGGGACTTCACAGATACGCAGTATTTT
D gene: TRBD1; J gene: TRBJ1-5; clone size: few; V gene: TRBV4-3; CDR3 protein: CASSQDSDRANQPQHF; CDR3 DNA: TGCGCCAGCAGCCAAGATTCGGACAGGGCAAATCAGCCCCAGCATTTT
D gene: .; J gene: TRBJ1-6; clone size: few; V gene: TRBV15; CDR3 protein: CATSSEGETYNSPLHF; CDR3 DNA: TGTGCCACCAGCAGCGAGGGCGAAACCTATAATTCACCCCTCCACTTT
D gene: .; J gene: TRBJ2-5; clone size: few; V gene: TRBV5-6; CDR3 protein: CASSWGRQEQETQYF; CDR3 DNA: TGTGCCAGCAGCTGGGGTAGGCAGGAGCAAGAGACCCAGTACTTC
D gene: TRBD2; J gene: TRBJ2-1; clone size: .; V gene: TRBV11-1; CDR3 protein: CASSPRGLAGGTPFLEQFF; CDR3 DNA: TGTGCCAGCAGCCCCCGGGGACTAGCGGGGGGCACTCCCTTCCTTGAGCAGTTCTTC
D gene: .; J gene: TRBJ2-5; clone size: many; V gene: TRBV7-2; CDR3 protein: CASSPRAGGAQYF; CDR3 DNA: TGTGCCAGCAGCCCCCGGGCCGGAGGGGCCCAGTACTTC
D gene: TRBD2; J gene: TRBJ2-1; clone size: many; V gene: TRBV7-2; CDR3 protein: CASSGGVQTNEQFF; CDR3 DNA: TGTGCCAGCTCTGGGGGGGTTCAGACCAATGAGCAGTTCTTC
D gene: .; J gene: TRBJ2-7; clone size: few; V gene: TRBV6-8; CDR3 protein: CASSARGAGYEQYF; CDR3 DNA: TGTGCCAGCAGTGCCAGGGGGGCAGGCTACGAGCAGTACTTC
D gene: .; J gene: TRBJ1-4; clone size: few; V gene: TRBV7-2; CDR3 protein: CASSQDSTNEKLFF; CDR3 DNA: TGTGCCAGCAGCCAGGACAGCACTAATGAAAAACTGTTTTTT
D gene: .; J gene: TRBJ1-5; clone size: few; V gene: TRBV24-1; CDR3 protein: CATSDAKGSNQPQHF; CDR3 DNA: TGTGCCACCAGTGATGCCAAGGGTAGCAATCAGCCCCAGCATTTT
D gene: .; J gene: TRBJ2-3; clone size: few; V gene: TRBV4-3; CDR3 protein: CASSQDVTGGTDTQYF; CDR3 DNA: TGCGCCAGCAGCCAAGATGTTACGGGGGGCACAGATACGCAGTATTTT
D gene: .; J gene: TRBJ1-5; clone size: many; V gene: TRBV4-2; CDR3 protein: CASRGGQDQPQHF; CDR3 DNA: TGTGCCAGCAGGGGGGGGCAGGATCAGCCCCAGCATTTT
D gene: TRBD2; J gene: TRBJ2-1; clone size: .; V gene: TRBV29-1; CDR3 protein: CSVRAGVGNEQFF; CDR3 DNA: TGCAGCGTCCGAGCGGGAGTAGGGAATGAGCAGTTCTTC
D gene: .; J gene: TRBJ2-5; clone size: .; V gene: TRBV20-1; CDR3 protein: CSARVGVGPSYSIQYF; CDR3 DNA: TGCAGTGCTAGAGTAGGAGTGGGGCCTTCCTACTCGATCCAGTACTTC
D gene: .; J gene: TRBJ2-5; clone size: .; V gene: TRBV27; CDR3 protein: CASSLFGEETQYF; CDR3 DNA: TGTGCCAGCAGTTTATTCGGGGAAGAGACCCAGTACTTC
D gene: TRBD2; J gene: TRBJ2-1; clone size: many; V gene: TRBV7-8; CDR3 protein: CASSSPTIAGGSYNEQFF; CDR3 DNA: TGTGCCAGCAGCTCCCCAACCATAGCGGGAGGGTCCTACAATGAGCAGTTCTTC
D gene: .; J gene: TRBJ1-5; clone size: .; V gene: TRBV6-1; CDR3 protein: CASRRGQPQHF; CDR3 DNA: TGTGCCAGCAGGAGGGGTCAGCCCCAGCATTTT
D gene: .; J gene: TRBJ2-5; clone size: .; V gene: TRBV30; CDR3 protein: CAWSQRGQETQYF; CDR3 DNA: TGTGCCTGGAGTCAAAGGGGGCAAGAGACCCAGTACTTC
D gene: .; J gene: TRBJ2-7; clone size: .; V gene: TRBV2; CDR3 protein: CASSASSYPIEQYF; CDR3 DNA: TGTGCCAGCAGTGCTAGTTCATACCCTATTGAGCAGTACTTC
D gene: .; J gene: TRBJ1-6; clone size: few; V gene: TRBV6-1; CDR3 protein: CASSEDVSWNVRNSPLHF; CDR3 DNA: TGTGCCAGCAGTGAAGATGTTAGCTGGAACGTCCGTAATTCACCCCTCCACTTT
D gene: .; J gene: TRBJ2-1; clone size: few; V gene: TRBV7-2; CDR3 protein: CASKIDNEQFF; CDR3 DNA: TGTGCCAGCAAAATCGACAATGAGCAGTTCTTC
D gene: .; J gene: TRBJ2-6; clone size: many; V gene: TRBV7-6; CDR3 protein: CASSPLFRGANVLTF; CDR3 DNA: TGTGCCAGCAGCCCCTTGTTTCGGGGGGCCAACGTCCTGACTTTC
D gene: .; J gene: TRBJ2-7; clone size: many; V gene: TRBV12-5; CDR3 protein: CASSRLDHSYEQYF; CDR3 DNA: TGTGCTAGTAGTAGGCTAGACCATTCCTACGAGCAGTACTTC
D gene: .; J gene: TRBJ2-7; clone size: many; V gene: TRBV7-6; CDR3 protein: CASSARTQSYEQYF; CDR3 DNA: TGTGCCAGCAGCGCCCGGACACAATCCTACGAGCAGTACTTC
D gene: TRBD1; J gene: TRBJ2-3; clone size: .; V gene: TRBV15; CDR3 protein: CATSLGQGATDTQYF; CDR3 DNA: TGTGCCACCAGCCTGGGACAGGGGGCGACAGATACGCAGTATTTT
D gene: TRBD2; J gene: TRBJ2-1; clone size: many; V gene: TRBV7-6; CDR3 protein: CASSPSGSTGNEQFF; CDR3 DNA: TGTGCCAGCAGCCCCAGCGGGAGTACGGGAAATGAGCAGTTCTTC
D gene: .; J gene: TRBJ1-2; clone size: many; V gene: TRBV12-3/TRBV12-4; CDR3 protein: CASSFVNYGYTF; CDR3 DNA: TGTGCCAGCAGTTTCGTAAACTATGGCTACACCTTC
D gene: .; J gene: TRBJ2-7; clone size: .; V gene: TRBV6-1; CDR3 protein: CASARGFYEQYF; CDR3 DNA: TGTGCCTCGGCACGGGGATTTTACGAGCAGTACTTC
D gene: .; J gene: TRBJ2-5; clone size: .; V gene: TRBV6-5; CDR3 protein: CASSPTGGRQETQYF; CDR3 DNA: TGTGCCAGCAGTCCCACTGGGGGTAGACAAGAGACCCAGTACTTC
D gene: .; J gene: TRBJ2-7; clone size: .; V gene: TRBV20-1; CDR3 protein: CSVPTIYEQYF; CDR3 DNA: TGCAGTGTTCCGACCATTTACGAGCAGTACTTC
D gene: TRBD1; J gene: TRBJ1-6; clone size: .; V gene: TRBV9; CDR3 protein: CASSRAGGKSESPLHF; CDR3 DNA: TGTGCCAGCAGCAGGGCAGGGGGCAAGTCAGAATCACCCCTCCACTTT
D gene: TRBD1; J gene: TRBJ2-7; clone size: once; V gene: TRBV12-3/TRBV12-4; CDR3 protein: CASRGQGYSYEQYF; CDR3 DNA: TGTGCCAGCAGGGGACAGGGCTACTCTTACGAGCAGTACTTC
D gene: .; J gene: TRBJ2-5; clone size: many; V gene: TRBV7-2; CDR3 protein: CASSLRAPGEYQETQYF; CDR3 DNA: TGTGCCAGCAGCTTACGCGCGCCAGGGGAGTACCAAGAGACCCAGTACTTC
D gene: .; J gene: TRBJ2-5; clone size: many; V gene: TRBV7-9; CDR3 protein: CASSLVAVQETQYF; CDR3 DNA: TGTGCCAGCAGCTTAGTAGCGGTCCAAGAGACCCAGTACTTC
D gene: TRBD1; J gene: TRBJ1-1; clone size: few; V gene: TRBV12-3/TRBV12-4; CDR3 protein: CASSFRQGSNTEAFF; CDR3 DNA: TGTGCCAGCAGTTTTCGACAGGGTAGTAACACTGAAGCTTTCTTT
D gene: .; J gene: TRBJ2-3; clone size: .; V gene: TRBV11-2; CDR3 protein: CASSGTPGDTQYF; CDR3 DNA: TGTGCCAGCTCCGGGACCCCCGGAGATACGCAGTATTTT
D gene: .; J gene: TRBJ1-6; clone size: .; V gene: TRBV27; CDR3 protein: CASSLSSHNSPLHF; CDR3 DNA: TGTGCCAGCAGTTTATCATCGCATAACTCACCCCTCCACTTT
D gene: TRBD2; J gene: TRBJ2-1; clone size: few; V gene: TRBV29-1; CDR3 protein: CSVQREGLGNEQFF; CDR3 DNA: TGCAGCGTCCAGCGGGAGGGCCTTGGAAATGAGCAGTTCTTC
D gene: .; J gene: TRBJ2-3; clone size: .; V gene: TRBV20-1; CDR3 protein: CSALSRRGTDTQYF; CDR3 DNA: TGCAGTGCTCTGAGCAGGCGGGGCACAGATACGCAGTATTTT
D gene: .; J gene: TRBJ1-5; clone size: many; V gene: TRBV20-1; CDR3 protein: CSARDPAGPGPQHF; CDR3 DNA: TGCAGTGCTAGAGATCCTGCGGGCCCAGGGCCCCAGCATTTT
D gene: .; J gene: TRBJ2-7; clone size: many; V gene: TRBV24-1; CDR3 protein: CATSAGDEQYF; CDR3 DNA: TGTGCCACCAGTGCTGGGGACGAGCAGTACTTC
D gene: .; J gene: TRBJ1-1; clone size: few; V gene: TRBV25-1; CDR3 protein: CASASGWHEAFF; CDR3 DNA: TGTGCCAGCGCATCCGGGTGGCACGAAGCTTTCTTT
D gene: .; J gene: TRBJ2-5; clone size: .; V gene: TRBV28; CDR3 protein: CARTGIDETQYF; CDR3 DNA: TGTGCCAGGACCGGGATAGACGAGACCCAGTACTTC
D gene: .; J gene: TRBJ2-7; clone size: many; V gene: TRBV12-3/TRBV12-4; CDR3 protein: CASGSGGPGYEQYF; CDR3 DNA: TGTGCCAGTGGGAGTGGAGGTCCGGGCTACGAGCAGTACTTC
D gene: TRBD2; J gene: TRBJ2-3; clone size: many; V gene: TRBV20-1; CDR3 protein: CSASRVLAETDTQYF; CDR3 DNA: TGCAGTGCTTCAAGAGTCCTAGCGGAGACAGATACGCAGTATTTT
D gene: .; J gene: TRBJ1-3; clone size: many; V gene: TRBV7-2; CDR3 protein: CASSLSGTGNTIYF; CDR3 DNA: TGTGCCAGCAGCTTATCAGGGACTGGAAACACCATATATTTT
D gene: .; J gene: TRBJ2-5; clone size: .; V gene: TRBV7-2; CDR3 protein: CASSGPVFGGTQYF; CDR3 DNA: TGTGCCAGCAGCGGCCCGGTATTCGGGGGGACCCAGTACTTC
D gene: .; J gene: TRBJ2-3; clone size: .; V gene: TRBV6-2/TRBV6-3; CDR3 protein: CASSFQGREPTDTQYF; CDR3 DNA: TGTGCCAGCAGTTTTCAGGGGCGGGAGCCCACAGATACGCAGTATTTT
D gene: .; J gene: TRBJ2-5; clone size: few; V gene: TRBV5-6; CDR3 protein: CASSLMGLGETQYF; CDR3 DNA: TGTGCCAGCAGCTTGATGGGGTTGGGGGAGACCCAGTACTTC
D gene: .; J gene: TRBJ2-4; clone size: many; V gene: TRBV7-2; CDR3 protein: CASSSRARDLENIQYF; CDR3 DNA: TGTGCCAGCAGCTCGAGGGCCAGGGACCTCGAAAACATTCAGTACTTC
D gene: .; J gene: TRBJ2-6; clone size: .; V gene: TRBV27; CDR3 protein: CASGPRAGANVLTF; CDR3 DNA: TGTGCCAGCGGGCCCAGGGCCGGGGCCAACGTCCTGACTTTC
D gene: TRBD2; J gene: TRBJ2-1; clone size: few; V gene: TRBV6-1; CDR3 protein: CASSATSGSDGEQFF; CDR3 DNA: TGTGCCAGCAGTGCGACTAGCGGGAGTGATGGTGAGCAGTTCTTC